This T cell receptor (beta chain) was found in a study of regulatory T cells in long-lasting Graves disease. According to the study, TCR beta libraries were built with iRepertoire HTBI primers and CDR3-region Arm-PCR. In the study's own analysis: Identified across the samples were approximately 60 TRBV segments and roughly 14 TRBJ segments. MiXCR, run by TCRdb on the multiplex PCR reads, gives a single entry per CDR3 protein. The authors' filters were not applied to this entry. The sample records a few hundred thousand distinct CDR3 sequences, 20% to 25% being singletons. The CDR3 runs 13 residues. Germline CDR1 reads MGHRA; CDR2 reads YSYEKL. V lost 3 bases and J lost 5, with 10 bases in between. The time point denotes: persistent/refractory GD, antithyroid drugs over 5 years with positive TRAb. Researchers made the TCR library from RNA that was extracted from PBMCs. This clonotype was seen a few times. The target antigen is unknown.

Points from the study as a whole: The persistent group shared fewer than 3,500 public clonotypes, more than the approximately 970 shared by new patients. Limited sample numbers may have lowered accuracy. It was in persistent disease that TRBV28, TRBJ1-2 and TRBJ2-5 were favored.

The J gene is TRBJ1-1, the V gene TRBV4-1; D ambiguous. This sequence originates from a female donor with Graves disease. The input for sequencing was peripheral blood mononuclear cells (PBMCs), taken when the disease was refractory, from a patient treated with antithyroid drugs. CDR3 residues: CASSHRPDTEAFF. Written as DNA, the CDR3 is TGCGCCAGCAGCCACCGCCCGGATACTGAAGCTTTCTTT.